This T cell receptor (beta chain) derives from a study of control samples from healthy donors and cancer patients. This clone showed up just a few times. Data came from immunoSEQ multiplex PCR; TCRdb stores just in-frame clones and leaves some out. The sample contains about 130,000 clones, roughly 94% of which appear only once. Germline CDR1 reads DFQATT; CDR2 reads SNEGSKA (reference sequence). The CDR3 has 14 residues. V shed 3 bases, J shed 3 bases, and the junction held 4 bases outside the gene matches. V is TRBV20-1 and J is TRBJ2-1; 8 nucleotides match TRBD1. Sequenced input: blood. The clonotype originates from a man between 25 and 39 years old in good health. CDR3 protein: CSASGTGHYNEQFF. CDR3 sequence (DNA): TGCAGTGCTAGTGGGACAGGCCACTACAATGAGCAGTTCTTC.